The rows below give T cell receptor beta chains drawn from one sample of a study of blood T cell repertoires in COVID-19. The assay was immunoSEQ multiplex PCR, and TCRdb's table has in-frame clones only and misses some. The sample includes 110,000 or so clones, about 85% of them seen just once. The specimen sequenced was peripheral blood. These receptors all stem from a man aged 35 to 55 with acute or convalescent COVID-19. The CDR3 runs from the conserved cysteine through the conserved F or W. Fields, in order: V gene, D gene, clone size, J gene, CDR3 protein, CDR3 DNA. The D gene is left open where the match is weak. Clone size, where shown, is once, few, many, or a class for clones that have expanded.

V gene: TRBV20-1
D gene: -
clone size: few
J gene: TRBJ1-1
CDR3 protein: CSASPSNTEAFF
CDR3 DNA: TGCAGTGCTAGTCCATCGAACACTGAAGCTTTCTTT

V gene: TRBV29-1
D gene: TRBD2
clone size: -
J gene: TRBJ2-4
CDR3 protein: CSVTGGHIQYF
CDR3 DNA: TGCAGCGTTACGGGGGGTCACATTCAGTACTTC

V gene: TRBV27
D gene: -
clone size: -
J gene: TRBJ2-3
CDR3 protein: CASSTRAGQGLGTQYF
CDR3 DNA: TGTGCCAGCAGTACCAGGGCGGGACAGGGACTAGGTACGCAGTATTTT

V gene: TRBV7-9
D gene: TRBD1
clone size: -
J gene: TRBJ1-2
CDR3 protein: CASSFNQGADGYTF
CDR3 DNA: TGTGCCAGCAGCTTCAATCAGGGGGCGGATGGCTACACCTTC

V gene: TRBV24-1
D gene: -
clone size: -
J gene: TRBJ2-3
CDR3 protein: CATSRDNRQISTDTQYF
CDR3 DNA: TGTGCCACCAGTCGAGACAACCGACAGATTAGCACAGATACGCAGTATTTT

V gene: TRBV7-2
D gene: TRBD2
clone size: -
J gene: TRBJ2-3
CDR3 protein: CASSLSGTSGGAPDTQYF
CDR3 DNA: TGTGCCAGCAGCTTAAGTGGGACTAGCGGGGGGGCCCCAGATACGCAGTATTTT

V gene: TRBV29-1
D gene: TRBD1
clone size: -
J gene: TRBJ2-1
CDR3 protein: CSVEGGTGSNNEQFF
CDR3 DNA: TGCAGCGTTGAGGGCGGGACAGGGTCCAACAATGAGCAGTTCTTC

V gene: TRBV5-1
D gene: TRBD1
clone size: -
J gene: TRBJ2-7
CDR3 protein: CASRWTTGSSYEQYF
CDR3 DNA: TGCGCCAGCAGGTGGACGACAGGGAGCTCCTACGAGCAGTACTTC

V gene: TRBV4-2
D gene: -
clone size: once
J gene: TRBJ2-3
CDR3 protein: CASSQGQATDTQYF
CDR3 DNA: TGTGCCAGCAGCCAAGGACAGGCCACAGATACGCAGTATTTT

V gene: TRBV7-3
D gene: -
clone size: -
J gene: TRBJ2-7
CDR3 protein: CASTPRLGRGPSYEQYF
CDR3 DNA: TGTGCCAGCACCCCGCGGTTAGGCAGGGGCCCCTCCTACGAGCAGTACTTC

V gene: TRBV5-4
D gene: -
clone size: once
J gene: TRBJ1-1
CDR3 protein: CASSQGLWDTEAFF
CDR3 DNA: TGTGCCAGCAGTCAGGGGTTGTGGGACACTGAAGCTTTCTTT

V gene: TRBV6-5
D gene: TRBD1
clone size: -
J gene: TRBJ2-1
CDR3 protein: CASPPDRTYEQFF
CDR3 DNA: TGTGCCAGCCCGCCGGACAGGACCTATGAGCAGTTCTTC

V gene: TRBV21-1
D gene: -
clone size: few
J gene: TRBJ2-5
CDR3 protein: CASSKSVGETQYF
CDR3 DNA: TGTGCCAGCAGCAAGAGCGTGGGAGAGACCCAGTACTTC

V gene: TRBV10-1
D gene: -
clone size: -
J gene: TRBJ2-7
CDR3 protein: CASVPLGASYEQYF
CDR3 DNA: TGCGCCAGCGTCCCTTTAGGAGCCTCCTACGAGCAGTACTTC

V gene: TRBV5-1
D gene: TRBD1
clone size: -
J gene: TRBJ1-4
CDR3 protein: CASSWGTVNEKLFF
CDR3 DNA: TGCGCCAGCAGCTGGGGGACAGTCAATGAAAAACTGTTTTTT

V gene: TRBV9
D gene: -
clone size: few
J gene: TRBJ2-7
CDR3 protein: CASSVADSYYEQYF
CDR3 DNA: TGTGCCAGCAGCGTAGCCGACTCCTATTACGAGCAGTACTTC

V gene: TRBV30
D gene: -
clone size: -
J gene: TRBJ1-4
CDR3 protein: CAWSRGVANEKLFF
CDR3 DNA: TGTGCCTGGAGTCGGGGGGTTGCTAATGAAAAACTGTTTTTT

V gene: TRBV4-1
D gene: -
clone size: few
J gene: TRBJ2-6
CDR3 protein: CASSERSGANVLTF
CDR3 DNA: TGCGCCAGCAGTGAGCGCTCTGGGGCCAACGTCCTGACTTTC

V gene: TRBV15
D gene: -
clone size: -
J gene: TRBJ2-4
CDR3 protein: CATSTGAKNIQYF
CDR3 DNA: TGTGCCACCTCAACAGGGGCCAAAAACATTCAGTACTTC

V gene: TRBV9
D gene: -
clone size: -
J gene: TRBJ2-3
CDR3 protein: CASSRGADTQYF
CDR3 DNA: TGTGCCAGCAGCCGCGGGGCAGATACGCAGTATTTT

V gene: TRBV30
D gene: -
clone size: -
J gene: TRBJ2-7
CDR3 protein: CAWSRTPGSEQYF
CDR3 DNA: TGTGCCTGGAGCCGTACGCCAGGCTCCGAGCAGTACTTC

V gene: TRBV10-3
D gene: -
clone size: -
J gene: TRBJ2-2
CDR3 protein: CATLKTNTGELFF
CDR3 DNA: TGTGCCACGCTAAAAACGAACACCGGGGAGCTGTTTTTT

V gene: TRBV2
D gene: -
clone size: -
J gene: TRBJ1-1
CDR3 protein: CASRTRGMNTEAFF
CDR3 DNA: TGTGCCAGCAGAACCAGGGGCATGAACACTGAAGCTTTCTTT

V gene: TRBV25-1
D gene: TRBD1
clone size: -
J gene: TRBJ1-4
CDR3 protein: CASSARGRVEKLFF
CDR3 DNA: TGTGCCAGCAGTGCCAGGGGGCGGGTTGAAAAACTGTTTTTT

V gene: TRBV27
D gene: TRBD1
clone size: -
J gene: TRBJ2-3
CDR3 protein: CASSLGGTGLFTDTQYF
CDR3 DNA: TGTGCCAGCAGTTTAGGCGGGACAGGGCTTTTCACAGATACGCAGTATTTT

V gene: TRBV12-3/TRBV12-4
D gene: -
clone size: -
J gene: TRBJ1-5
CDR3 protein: CASSLRRGQPQHF
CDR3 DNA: TGTGCCAGCAGTTTGCGAAGGGGTCAGCCCCAGCATTTT